These T cell receptor beta chains were read from a single sample in a study of human T cells and chemical hapten exposure. TCRdb reanalysed the RACE reads using MiXCR and keeps one entry per CDR3 protein. The sample lists 340,000 or so distinct CDR3 sequences, roughly 6.9% occurring once. The specimen was whole blood, collected in connection with sensitization to the hapten diphenylcyclopropenone (DPC). All receptors come from a woman between 18 and 29 years old with alopecia areata. Some clones in this sample may be carry-over from other donors' samples. The CDR3 runs from the conserved cysteine through the conserved F or W. A D gene is named only where the DNA matches it firmly. Clone size is not always given. Where it is, it says once, few, many or a class for expanded clones.

D gene,V gene,J gene,clone size,CDR3 protein,CDR3 DNA
.,TRBV2,TRBJ2-5,few,CASSAGWETQYF,TGTGCCAGCAGTGCAGGGTGGGAGACCCAGTACTTC
.,TRBV27,TRBJ1-6,few,CASSLMVQANSPLHF,TGTGCCAGCAGTCTCATGGTACAGGCTAATTCACCCCTCCACTTT
.,TRBV6-5,TRBJ2-1,few,CASSPTPYNEQFF,TGTGCCAGCAGCCCGACACCCTACAATGAGCAGTTCTTC
TRBD1,TRBV18,TRBJ1-5,many,CASSPFDRVSNQPQHF,TGTGCCAGCTCACCCTTTGACAGGGTCAGCAATCAGCCCCAGCATTTT
.,TRBV20-1,TRBJ1-2,few,CSAHKTEEDGYTF,TGCAGTGCCCATAAGACAGAAGAGGATGGCTACACCTTC
.,TRBV29-1,TRBJ2-7,few,CSVFSYEQYF,TGCAGCGTTTTCTCCTACGAGCAGTACTTC
.,TRBV12-3/TRBV12-4,TRBJ2-7,few,CASSLGPAFEQYF,TGTGCCAGCAGCTTAGGACCCGCCTTCGAGCAGTACTTC
.,TRBV28,TRBJ2-7,few,CATGAYEQYF,TGTGCCACCGGGGCCTACGAGCAGTACTTC
.,TRBV29-1,TRBJ2-5,many,CSATGTPQRETQYF,TGCAGCGCTACTGGGACCCCGCAACGGGAGACCCAGTACTTC
TRBD1,TRBV7-9,TRBJ1-4,few,CASSLVPAGGLFF,TGTGCCAGCAGCTTAGTACCGGCAGGGGGACTGTTTTTT
TRBD1,TRBV6-2/TRBV6-3,TRBJ2-4,.,CASSRQGPGAKNIQYF,TGTGCCAGCAGCCGACAGGGGCCTGGGGCCAAAAACATTCAGTACTTC
.,TRBV4-1,TRBJ1-1,few,CASSQVRLRNTEAFF,TGCGCCAGCAGCCAAGTTCGTTTGAGGAACACTGAAGCTTTCTTT
.,TRBV7-9,TRBJ1-2,.,CASSLNQGVDFYTF,TGTGCCAGCAGCTTAAATCAGGGCGTCGACTTCTACACCTTC
.,TRBV20-1,TRBJ1-6,many,CSARGGPGTSPLHF,TGCAGTGCTAGAGGGGGGCCCGGGACCTCACCCCTCCACTTT
.,TRBV3-1,TRBJ2-7,few,CASSPGGPPSYEQYF,TGTGCCAGCAGCCCCGGTGGGCCCCCGTCCTACGAGCAGTACTTC
.,TRBV20-1,TRBJ1-1,.,CSSHIRDTEAFF,TGCAGTTCTCACATTCGGGACACTGAAGCTTTCTTT
TRBD2,TRBV29-1,TRBJ2-5,.,CSVGGPGLEETQYF,TGCAGCGTCGGGGGGCCGGGACTAGAAGAGACCCAGTACTTC
.,TRBV6-5,TRBJ2-7,few,CASSYTPGGDYEQYF,TGTGCCAGCAGTTATACACCCGGAGGGGACTACGAGCAGTACTTC
.,TRBV3-1,TRBJ2-1,few,CASSQGAGAPYNEQFF,TGTGCCAGCAGCCAAGGGGCCGGGGCCCCCTACAATGAGCAGTTCTTC
TRBD2,TRBV4-2,TRBJ2-7,many,CASSQGPQGGGAYEQYF,TGTGCCAGCAGCCAAGGCCCCCAAGGCGGGGGGGCCTACGAGCAGTACTTC
TRBD2,TRBV25-1,TRBJ2-1,few,CASSEPSGGEQFF,TGTGCCAGCAGTGAGCCTAGCGGGGGTGAGCAGTTCTTC
.,TRBV14,TRBJ2-1,few,CASSQDALGDNEQFF,TGTGCCAGCAGCCAAGACGCTTTGGGGGACAATGAGCAGTTCTTC
.,TRBV5-1,TRBJ2-7,.,CASSPGPGGYEQYF,TGCGCCAGCAGCCCGGGACCCGGAGGCTACGAGCAGTACTTC
.,TRBV6-2/TRBV6-3,TRBJ1-5,many,CASSYRLENNQPQHF,TGTGCCAGCAGTTACCGATTGGAGAACAATCAGCCCCAGCATTTT
.,TRBV15,TRBJ2-7,few,CATSRDPRTFYEQYF,TGTGCCACCAGCAGAGACCCTCGTACCTTCTACGAGCAGTACTTC
TRBD1,TRBV27,TRBJ2-2,few,CASSSYPGQGNTGELFF,TGTGCCAGCAGTTCTTATCCGGGACAGGGGAATACCGGGGAGCTGTTTTTT
TRBD1,TRBV6-2/TRBV6-3,TRBJ2-3,.,CASSYPWTGARDTQYF,TGTGCCAGCAGTTACCCATGGACAGGGGCCCGGGATACGCAGTATTTT
TRBD1,TRBV6-6,TRBJ2-2,.,CASSPPGTGTPETGELFF,TGTGCCAGCAGCCCTCCCGGGACAGGGACGCCGGAAACCGGGGAGCTGTTTTTT
TRBD2,TRBV6-1,TRBJ2-3,.,CASARRSSGGVPFPADTQYF,TGTGCCAGCGCCCGAAGATCTAGCGGGGGGGTTCCCTTCCCCGCAGATACGCAGTATTTT
.,TRBV25-1,TRBJ1-4,few,CASSEYGVGLEKLFF,TGTGCCAGCAGTGAATATGGGGTCGGTCTTGAAAAACTGTTTTTT
.,TRBV11-2,TRBJ2-2,.,CASSLGVLGNTGELFF,TGTGCCAGCAGCTTAGGTGTGTTGGGCAACACCGGGGAGCTGTTTTTT
.,TRBV12-3/TRBV12-4,TRBJ1-1,.,CASSSGGSHLAFF,TGTGCCAGCAGTTCGGGGGGCTCACACCTGGCTTTCTTT
.,TRBV12-3/TRBV12-4,TRBJ1-1,few,CASSFQRGSEAFF,TGTGCCAGCAGTTTCCAACGGGGCTCTGAAGCTTTCTTT
TRBD1,TRBV13,TRBJ2-4,many,CASSIWTGYSQNIQYF,TGTGCCAGCAGCATCTGGACAGGTTATAGCCAAAACATTCAGTACTTC
.,TRBV7-2,TRBJ1-6,few,CASSLALSEFYNSPLHF,TGTGCCAGCAGCTTAGCTCTGTCGGAGTTCTATAATTCACCCCTCCACTTT
.,TRBV4-3,TRBJ1-2,.,CASSQGLMNGYTF,TGCGCCAGCAGCCAAGGACTAATGAATGGCTACACCTTC
TRBD1,TRBV27,TRBJ2-5,few,CASSSWTGERQETQYF,TGTGCCAGCAGTTCCTGGACAGGAGAAAGGCAAGAGACCCAGTACTTC
.,TRBV4-2,TRBJ1-4,.,CASSQDRGGANEKLFF,TGTGCCAGCAGCCAAGATAGAGGGGGGGCTAATGAAAAACTGTTTTTT
TRBD1,TRBV7-2,TRBJ1-4,many,CASSGKGQGYGNEKLFF,TGTGCCAGCAGCGGAAAGGGACAGGGTTATGGAAATGAAAAACTGTTTTTT
TRBD2,TRBV7-2,TRBJ2-3,.,CASSSGGVRTDTQYF,TGTGCCAGCAGCTCCGGGGGGGTTAGAACAGATACGCAGTATTTT
TRBD1,TRBV18,TRBJ2-1,many,CASSPQGAYNEQFF,TGTGCCAGCTCACCGCAGGGGGCCTACAATGAGCAGTTCTTC
.,TRBV28,TRBJ2-7,many,CASRTRFADKVTRFYEQYF,TGTGCCAGCAGGACCCGATTTGCGGACAAGGTTACTCGTTTCTACGAGCAGTACTTC
.,TRBV3-1,TRBJ2-7,few,CASSQEGTGGEQYF,TGTGCCAGCAGCCAAGAAGGTACTGGAGGCGAGCAGTACTTC
.,TRBV20-1,TRBJ1-6,many,CSANAGSNSPLHF,TGCAGTGCTAACGCAGGGAGTAATTCACCCCTCCACTTT
TRBD2,TRBV18,TRBJ2-4,.,CASSPLGGILAKNIQYF,TGTGCCAGCTCACCACTCGGGGGGATCCTAGCCAAAAACATTCAGTACTTC
TRBD1,TRBV7-9,TRBJ1-4,.,CASRTTGGGEKLFF,TGTGCCAGCAGGACGACAGGGGGCGGTGAAAAACTGTTTTTT